Detailed here is one T cell receptor beta chain. A far larger clone is one base from this, pointing to a likely read error. These data belong to a study of low-dose radiotherapy and immunotherapy resistance in tumors. Study-level information: Patients were given intravenous nivolumab 240 mg every two weeks plus ipilimumab 1 mg/kg every six weeks. Patients took aspirin (300 mg orally, daily) for four cycles beginning at cycle 1 day 1.

TRAV- and TRBV-specific primers were used for first-strand cDNA, which covered alpha and beta chains. The TCRs were subjected to amplification over approximately 18 PCR cycles employing a constant-region primer in conjunction with a V-primer adapter. mRNA, once isolated, was amplified by in vitro transcription. Using its own MiXCR run on the reads, TCRdb lists one record per CDR3 protein. Here the sample spans some 60,000 distinct CDR3 sequences, around 27% being singletons. Time point noted: before trial treatment. The clonotype was recovered from a male donor with rectosigmoid adenocarcinoma. The specimen comprised PBMCs, sampled before treatment.

Here the CDR3 reads CASIPGVARVYNERFF. The CDR3 bases are TGTGCCAGCATCCCAGGAGTGGCGCGGGTTTACAATGAGCGGTTCTTC. The chain uses TRBV12-3 or TRBV12-4 and TRBJ2-1; perhaps TRBD2 as D (5 bases). This CDR3 contains 16 residues.